This T cell receptor (beta chain) was sequenced during a study of OX40 agonist ivuxolimab in advanced cancers. General study results and limits: Researchers report that CD8+ T cells had, on average, more expanded clones than CD4+. People who partly responded at 0.1-3.0 mg/kg had some of the least clonal expansion seen.

Of note for this clone: The antigen is unknown.

Unmatched junction bases numbered 0, after V lost 5 bases and J lost 5 bases. This CDR3 contains 13 residues. Germline CDR1 SGHRS, CDR2 YFSETQ. Generated by immunoSEQ multiplex PCR, the TCRdb table keeps only in-frame clones and is missing some. The data contain 65,000 to 80,000 clones, about 86% of them singletons. The specimen was CD4+ or CD8+ T cells sorted from blood, collected in a trial of the OX40 agonist ivuxolimab. The chain uses TRBV5-1 and TRBJ2-7; 14 bases agree with TRBD2. The clonotype comes from an adult with an advanced solid tumor such as melanoma, head and neck, liver or kidney cancer. CDR3 bases: TGCGCCAGCAGGGGACTAGCGGGGGACGAGCAGTACTTC. It specifies CASRGLAGDEQYF.